By its share, the clone carrying this TCR beta chain is medium-sized. Its antigen is still unknown. This entry comes from a study of immune cell composition in non-small cell lung cancer. Study-level background: Lung adenocarcinoma or squamous carcinoma made up most tumours. Study-wide findings and caveats: Tumour-associated clones >0.5% occurred in under 35% of adenocarcinomas, 75% of squamous. Dominant in vivo tumour-associated clones were not shown to share tumour-reactive sequences. TIL tumour reactivity correlated with maximal tumour-associated clone frequency in adenocarcinoma.

Sequencing used immunoSEQ multiplex PCR; TCRdb keeps in-frame clones, though not all of them. The sample includes 6,000 to 8,500 clones, under 70% of them seen just once. Normal lung was taken at the farthest possible site, at least 3 cm from tumour. Germline V gene data show CDR1 as MNHNY and CDR2 as SVGAGI (reference sequence). Trimming left V 2 bases short and J 8 bases short, with 15 bases between. This CDR3 spans 14 amino acids. Sequenced sample: non-adjacent lung tissue. The clonotype was recovered from a human donor with non-small cell lung cancer. The chain carries TRBV6-6 and TRBJ1-2; D gene ambiguous. Here the CDR3 DNA reads TGTGCCAGCAGTTACGATCCCAGCCCGAGGGGCTACACCTTC. Translation gives CASSYDPSPRGYTF.